This TCR beta chain was captured in a study of cytomegalovirus exposure and HLA in healthy donors. The PCR had 60 Vbeta and 13 Jbeta primers. Only in-frame clones appear in the TCRdb table, and some are missing; sequencing was by immunoSEQ multiplex PCR. The sample contains under 100,000 clones, about 74% of which appear only once. The CDR3 is made up of 13 amino acids. Trimming left V 2 bases short and J 3 bases short, with 7 bases between. Germline values: CDR1 MNHNS, CDR2 SASEGT. The clonotype originates from a woman aged 45-65 years in good health and CMV-seropositive. Sequenced input: PBMCs. The chain has TRBV6-1 and TRBJ1-1; D remains unclear. The CDR3 DNA reads TGTGCCAGCAGTGAAATAGATGACACTGAAGCTTTCTTT. Protein product: CASSEIDDTEAFF.